The entry that follows covers one T cell receptor beta chain sequence. Its specificity is unknown. This sample stems from a study of CD8 T cells in ankylosing spondylitis. The trim removed 3 bases at V and 6 bases at J, leaving 1 base unmatched. The germline gives CDR1 SGHDT, CDR2 YYEEEE. The CDR3 is 13 residues long. The study's findings and limits: Clones linked to disease were reported to show significant enrichment in matched ankylosing spondylitis synovial fluid.

TCRdb re-called the 5' RACE reads through MiXCR, storing one row per CDR3 protein. The table includes 250,000 to 350,000 distinct CDR3 sequences, approximately 20% detected once. Sample: blood, either unsorted or a sorted T cell fraction (not recorded which). The origin of this receptor is a male donor with ankylosing spondylitis or in good health (not recorded which). The V call is TRBV5-6, the J call TRBJ1-1, with TRBD1 matching over 11 bases. This CDR3 reads CASSWGQGAEAFF. DNA of the CDR3: TGTGCCAGCAGCTGGGGACAGGGGGCTGAAGCTTTCTTT.